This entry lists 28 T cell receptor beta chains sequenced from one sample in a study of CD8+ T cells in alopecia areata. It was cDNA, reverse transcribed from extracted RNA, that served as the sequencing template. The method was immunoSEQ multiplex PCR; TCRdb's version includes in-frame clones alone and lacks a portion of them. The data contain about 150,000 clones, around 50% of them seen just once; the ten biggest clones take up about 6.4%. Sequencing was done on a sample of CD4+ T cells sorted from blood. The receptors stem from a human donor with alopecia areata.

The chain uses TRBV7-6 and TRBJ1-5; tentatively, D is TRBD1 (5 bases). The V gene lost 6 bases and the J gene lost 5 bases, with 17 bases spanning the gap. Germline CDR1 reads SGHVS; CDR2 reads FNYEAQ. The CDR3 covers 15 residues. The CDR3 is CASSLGIRGYQPQHF. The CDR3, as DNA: TGTGCCAGCAGTCTAGGAATACGGGGGTATCAGCCCCAGCATTTT.

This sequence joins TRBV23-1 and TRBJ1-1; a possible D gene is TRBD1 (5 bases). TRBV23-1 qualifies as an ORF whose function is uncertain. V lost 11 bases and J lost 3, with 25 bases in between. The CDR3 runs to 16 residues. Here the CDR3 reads CAPPGGEDQKDTEAFF. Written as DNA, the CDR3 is TGCGCCCCCCCCGGAGGGGAAGATCAGAAGGACACTGAAGCTTTCTTT.

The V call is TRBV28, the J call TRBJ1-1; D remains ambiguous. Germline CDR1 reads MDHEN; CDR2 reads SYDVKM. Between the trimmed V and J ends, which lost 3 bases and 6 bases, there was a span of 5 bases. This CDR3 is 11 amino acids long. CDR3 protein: CASSFGPEAFF. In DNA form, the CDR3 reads TGTGCCAGCAGTTTTGGGCCTGAAGCTTTCTTT.

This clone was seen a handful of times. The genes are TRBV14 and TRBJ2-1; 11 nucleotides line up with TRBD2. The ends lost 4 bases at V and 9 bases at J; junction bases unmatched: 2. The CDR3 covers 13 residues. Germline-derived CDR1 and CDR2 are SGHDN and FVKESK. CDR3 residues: CASSLGLAGEQFF. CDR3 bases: TGTGCCAGCAGCCTTGGACTAGCGGGTGAGCAGTTCTTC.

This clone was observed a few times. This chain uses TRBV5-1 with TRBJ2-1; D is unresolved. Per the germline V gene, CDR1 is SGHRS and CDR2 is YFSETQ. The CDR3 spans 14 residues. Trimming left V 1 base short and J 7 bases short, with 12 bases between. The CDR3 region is CASSLRTLGNEQFF. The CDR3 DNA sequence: TGCGCCAGCAGCTTGCGAACTCTGGGGAATGAGCAGTTCTTC.

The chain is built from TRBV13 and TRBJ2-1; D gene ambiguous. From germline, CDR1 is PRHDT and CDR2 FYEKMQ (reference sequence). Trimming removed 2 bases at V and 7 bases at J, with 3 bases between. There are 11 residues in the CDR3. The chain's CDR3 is CASSLFNEQFF. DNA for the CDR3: TGTGCCAGCAGCTTATTTAATGAGCAGTTCTTC. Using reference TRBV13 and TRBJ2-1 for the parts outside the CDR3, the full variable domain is AAGVIQSPRHLIKEKRETATLKCYPIPRHDTVYWYQQGPGQDPQFLISFYEKMQSDKGSIPDRFSAQQFSDYHSELNMSSLELGDSALYFCASSLFNEQFFGPGTRLTVL.

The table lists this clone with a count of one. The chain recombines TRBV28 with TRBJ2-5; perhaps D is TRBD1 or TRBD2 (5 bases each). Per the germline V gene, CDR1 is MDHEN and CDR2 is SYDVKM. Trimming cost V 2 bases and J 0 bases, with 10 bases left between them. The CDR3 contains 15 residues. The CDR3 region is CASSLGGSHQETQYF. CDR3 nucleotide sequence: TGTGCCAGCAGTTTAGGGGGTTCCCACCAAGAGACCCAGTACTTC.

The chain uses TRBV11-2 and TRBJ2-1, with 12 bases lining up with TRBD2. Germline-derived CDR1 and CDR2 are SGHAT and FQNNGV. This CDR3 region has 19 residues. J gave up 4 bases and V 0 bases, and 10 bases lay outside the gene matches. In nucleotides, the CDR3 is TGTGCCAGCAGCTTAGATAGGATTGGACTAGCGGGGATATACAATGAGCAGTTCTTC. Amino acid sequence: CASSLDRIGLAGIYNEQFF.

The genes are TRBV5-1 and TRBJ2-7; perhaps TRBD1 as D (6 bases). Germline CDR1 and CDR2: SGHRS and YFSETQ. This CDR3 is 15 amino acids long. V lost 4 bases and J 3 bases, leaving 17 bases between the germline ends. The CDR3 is CASSPGQTEYYEQYF. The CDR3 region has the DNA TGCGCCAGCAGCCCCGGACAGACGGAATACTACGAGCAGTACTTC.

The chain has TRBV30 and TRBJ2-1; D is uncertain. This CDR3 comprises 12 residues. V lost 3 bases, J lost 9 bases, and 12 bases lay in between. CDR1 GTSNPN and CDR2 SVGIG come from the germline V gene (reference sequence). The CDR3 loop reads CAWSKGYIEQFF. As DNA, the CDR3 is TGTGCCTGGAGCAAGGGCTATATTGAGCAGTTCTTC.

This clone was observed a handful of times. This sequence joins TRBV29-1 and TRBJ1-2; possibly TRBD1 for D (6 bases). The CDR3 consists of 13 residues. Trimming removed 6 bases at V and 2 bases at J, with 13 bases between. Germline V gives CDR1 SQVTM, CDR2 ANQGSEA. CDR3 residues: CSVLQGSNYGYTF. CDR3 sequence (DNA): TGCAGCGTACTACAGGGCAGCAACTATGGCTACACCTTC.

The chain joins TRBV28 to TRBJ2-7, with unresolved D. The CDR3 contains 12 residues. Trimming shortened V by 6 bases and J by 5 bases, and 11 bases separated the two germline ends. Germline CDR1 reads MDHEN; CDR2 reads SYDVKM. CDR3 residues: CASSPQTDEQYF. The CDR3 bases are TGTGCCAGCAGCCCACAGACGGACGAGCAGTACTTC.

The CDR3 here is CSSGASGSDEQYF. The CDR3 DNA reads TGCAGCTCCGGAGCTAGCGGGAGCGACGAGCAGTACTTC. The chain carries TRBV29-1 and TRBJ2-7, with TRBD2 matching 10 bases. CDR1 is SQVTM and CDR2 is ANQGSEA in the germline V gene. Germline trimming cut 8 bases from V and 5 bases from J; bases unmatched to any gene: 9. This CDR3 contains 13 residues.

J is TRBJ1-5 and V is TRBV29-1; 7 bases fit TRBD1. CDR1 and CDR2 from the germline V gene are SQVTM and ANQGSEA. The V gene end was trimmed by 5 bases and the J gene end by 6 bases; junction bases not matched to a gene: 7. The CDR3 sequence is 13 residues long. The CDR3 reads CSVRGQGGQPQHF. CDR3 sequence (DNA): TGCAGCGTTAGGGGGCAGGGAGGTCAGCCCCAGCATTTT.

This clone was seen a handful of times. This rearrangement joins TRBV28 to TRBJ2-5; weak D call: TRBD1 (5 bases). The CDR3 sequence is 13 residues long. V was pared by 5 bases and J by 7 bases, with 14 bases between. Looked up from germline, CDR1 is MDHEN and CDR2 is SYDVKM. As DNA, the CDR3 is TGTGCCAGCAGTCCGGACACGCTTCGGACCCAGTACTTC. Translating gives CASSPDTLRTQYF.

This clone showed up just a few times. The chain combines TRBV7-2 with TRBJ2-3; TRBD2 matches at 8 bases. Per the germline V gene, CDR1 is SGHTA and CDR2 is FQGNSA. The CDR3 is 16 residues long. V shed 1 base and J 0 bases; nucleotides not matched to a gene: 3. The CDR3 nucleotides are TGTGCCAGCAGCTTAGGCCCTAGCGGGAGCACAGATACGCAGTATTTT. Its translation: CASSLGPSGSTDTQYF.

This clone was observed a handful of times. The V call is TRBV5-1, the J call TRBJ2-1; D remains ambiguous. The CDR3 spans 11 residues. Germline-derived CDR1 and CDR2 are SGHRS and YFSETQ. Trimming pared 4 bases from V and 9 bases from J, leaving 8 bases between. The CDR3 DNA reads TGCGCCAGCAGCCTGGCGGTTGAGCAGTTCTTC. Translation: CASSLAVEQFF.

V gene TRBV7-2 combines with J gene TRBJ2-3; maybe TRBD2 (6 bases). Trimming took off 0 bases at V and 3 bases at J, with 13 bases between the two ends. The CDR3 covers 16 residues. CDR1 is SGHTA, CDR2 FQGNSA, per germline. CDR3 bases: TGTGCCAGCAGCTTAGCGGGCGGGAAGATGACAGATACGCAGTATTTT. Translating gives CASSLAGGKMTDTQYF.

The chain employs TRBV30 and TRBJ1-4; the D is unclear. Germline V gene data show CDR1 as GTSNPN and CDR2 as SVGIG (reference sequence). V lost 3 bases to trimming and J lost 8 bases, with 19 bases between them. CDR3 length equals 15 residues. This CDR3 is CAWSEESSVGEKLFF. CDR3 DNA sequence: TGTGCCTGGAGCGAGGAGTCCTCGGTGGGCGAAAAACTGTTTTTT.

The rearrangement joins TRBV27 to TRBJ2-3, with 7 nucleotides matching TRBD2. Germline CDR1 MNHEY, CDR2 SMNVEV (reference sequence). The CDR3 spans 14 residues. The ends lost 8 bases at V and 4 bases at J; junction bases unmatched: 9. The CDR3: CASAGGRSADTQYF. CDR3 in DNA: TGTGCCAGCGCTGGCGGGAGATCAGCAGATACGCAGTATTTT.

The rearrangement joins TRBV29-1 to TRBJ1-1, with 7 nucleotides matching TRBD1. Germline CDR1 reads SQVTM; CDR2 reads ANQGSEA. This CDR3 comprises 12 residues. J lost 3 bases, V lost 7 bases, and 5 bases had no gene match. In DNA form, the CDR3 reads TGCAGCGCAAGACAGGGTGACACTGAAGCTTTCTTT. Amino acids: CSARQGDTEAFF.

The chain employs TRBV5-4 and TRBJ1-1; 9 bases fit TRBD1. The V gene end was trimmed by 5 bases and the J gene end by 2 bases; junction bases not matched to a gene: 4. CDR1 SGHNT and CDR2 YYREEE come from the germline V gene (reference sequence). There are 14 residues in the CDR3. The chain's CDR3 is CASSWGQGNTEAFF. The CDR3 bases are TGTGCCAGCAGTTGGGGACAGGGTAACACTGAAGCTTTCTTT.

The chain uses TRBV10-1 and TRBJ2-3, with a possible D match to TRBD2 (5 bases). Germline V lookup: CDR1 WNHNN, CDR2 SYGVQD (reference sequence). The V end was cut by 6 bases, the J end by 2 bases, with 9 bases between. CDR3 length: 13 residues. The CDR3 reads CASSGENTDTQYF. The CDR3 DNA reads TGCGCCAGCAGCGGGGAGAACACAGATACGCAGTATTTT.

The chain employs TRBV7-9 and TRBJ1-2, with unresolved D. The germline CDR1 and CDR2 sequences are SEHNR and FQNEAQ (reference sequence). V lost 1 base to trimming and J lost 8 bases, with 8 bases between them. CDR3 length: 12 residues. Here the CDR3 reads CASSLGGQGYTF. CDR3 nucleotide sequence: TGTGCCAGCAGCTTAGGCGGTCAGGGCTACACCTTC.

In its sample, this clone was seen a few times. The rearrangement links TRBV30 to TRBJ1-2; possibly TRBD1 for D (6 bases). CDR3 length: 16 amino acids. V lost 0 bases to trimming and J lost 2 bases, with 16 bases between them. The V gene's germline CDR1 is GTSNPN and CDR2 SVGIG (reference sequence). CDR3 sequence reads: CAWSVRGRGSNYGYTF. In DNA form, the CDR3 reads TGTGCCTGGAGTGTACGGGGGCGCGGTAGCAACTATGGCTACACCTTC.

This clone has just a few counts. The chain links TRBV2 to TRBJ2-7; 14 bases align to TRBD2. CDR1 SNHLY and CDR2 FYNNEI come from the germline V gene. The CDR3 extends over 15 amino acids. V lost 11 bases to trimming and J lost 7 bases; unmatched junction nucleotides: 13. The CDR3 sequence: CAGEEGLAGVGEQYF. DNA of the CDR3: TGTGCCGGGGAAGAGGGACTAGCGGGAGTGGGTGAGCAGTACTTC.

In DNA form, the CDR3 reads TGCGCCAGCAGCCAAGAGGTTCATTCGATTCTGGATCAGCCCCAGCATTTT. Translating gives CASSQEVHSILDQPQHF. The J gene is TRBJ1-5, the V gene TRBV4-1, with no clear D. CDR3 size: 17 residues. The germline V and J ends were trimmed by 0 bases and 5 bases, with 17 bases remaining between them. The V gene's germline CDR1 is MGHRA and CDR2 YSYEKL.

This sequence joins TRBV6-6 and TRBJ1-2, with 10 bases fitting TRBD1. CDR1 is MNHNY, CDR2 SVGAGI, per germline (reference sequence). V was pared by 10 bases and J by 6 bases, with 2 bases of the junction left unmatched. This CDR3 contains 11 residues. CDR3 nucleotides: TGTGCCACCGGGACAGGGGATGGCTACACCTTC. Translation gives CATGTGDGYTF.